The 3 T cell receptor beta chains below all came from one sample that was sequenced in a study of OX40 agonist ivuxolimab in advanced cancers. The protocol was immunoSEQ multiplex PCR, while the TCRdb copy is restricted to in-frame clones and leaves out a portion. The data hold about 160,000 clones, with 85% to 95% observed a single time. The specimen comprised CD4+ or CD8+ T cells sorted from blood, sampled in a trial of the OX40 agonist ivuxolimab. The receptors shown here come from an adult with an advanced solid tumor such as melanoma, head and neck, liver or kidney cancer.

The J gene is TRBJ1-2, the V gene TRBV7-2; no clear D gene. Germline values: CDR1 SGHTA, CDR2 FQGNSA. The CDR3 has 16 residues. V lost 1 base and J 0 bases, leaving 12 bases between the germline ends. Here the CDR3 reads CASSLGATPANYGYTF. DNA for the CDR3: TGTGCCAGCAGCTTAGGTGCGACCCCAGCTAACTATGGCTACACCTTC.

There are a few counts of this clone. The V gene is TRBV5-1, the J gene TRBJ2-1, with TRBD2 matching 9 bases. Unmatched junction bases numbered 5, after V lost 2 bases and J lost 2 bases. The germline gives CDR1 SGHRS, CDR2 YFSETQ. CDR3 length equals 16 residues. The CDR3 loop is CASSLLAGDPYNEQFF. CDR3 nucleotides: TGCGCCAGCAGCTTATTAGCGGGGGACCCCTACAATGAGCAGTTCTTC. Together with reference TRBV5-1 and TRBJ2-1, the CDR3 gives the full variable domain: KAGVTQTPRYLIKTRGQQVTLSCSPISGHRSVSWYQQTPGQGLQFLFEYFSETQRNKGNFPGRFSGRQFSNSRSEMNVSTLELGDSALYLCASSLLAGDPYNEQFFGPGTRLTVL.

This chain uses TRBV29-1 with TRBJ2-1, with 9 bases identical to TRBD1. V lost 1 base and J lost 12; bases outside the gene matches: 1. The CDR3 has 11 amino acids. Per germline, CDR1 SQVTM and CDR2 ANQGSEA. CDR3 sequence reads: CSVEGGQGQFF. The CDR3 region has the DNA TGCAGCGTTGAAGGGGGACAGGGGCAGTTCTTC.